Listed here are 3 T cell receptor beta chains from one sample, sequenced in a study of blood T cells in healthy people across ages. Primed by a sample-barcoded 5' primer and a J-beta primer mix, a second PCR proceeded for about 6 to 12 cycles. TCRdb passed the 5' RACE reads through MiXCR, listing each CDR3 protein once. Counted here are about 670,000 distinct CDR3 sequences, around 52% occurring once; the ten biggest clones make up roughly 13%. Sequencing was done on a sample of blood. These receptors were collected from a woman of 80 years or more in good health.

V gene TRBV7-9 combines with J gene TRBJ2-1; tentative D call: TRBD2 (6 bases). Trimming cost V 4 bases and J 9 bases, with 16 bases left between them. This CDR3 region has 14 residues. Germline V gene data show CDR1 as SEHNR and CDR2 as FQNEAQ (reference sequence). Here the CDR3 reads CASSSPGGATEQFF. CDR3 DNA: TGTGCCAGCAGCTCCCCAGGAGGGGCCACTGAGCAGTTCTTC.

Remarks on this clonotype: This clone may be a read error of a much larger clone one base away. V gene TRBV29-1 combines with J gene TRBJ2-3, with D perhaps TRBD2 (5 bases). The CDR3 contains 14 residues. CDR1 is SQVTM and CDR2 is ANQGSEA in the germline V gene. The CDR3 loop reads CSVARANRADTRYF. The CDR3 DNA sequence: TGCAGCGTGGCGCGGGCAAATCGGGCAGATACGCGGTATTTT.

The chain carries TRBV7-9 and TRBJ1-1; the match to TRBD1 covers 7 bases. CDR1 is SEHNR and CDR2 is FQNEAQ in the germline V gene (reference sequence). CDR3 length: 15 residues. Trimming cost V 5 bases and J 1 base; bases outside gene matches: 7. This CDR3 is CASSENRGANTEAFF. CDR3 DNA sequence: TGTGCCAGCAGCGAAAACAGGGGCGCGAACACTGAAGCTTTCTTT.